Following are 30 T cell receptor beta chains from one sample sequenced in a study of CD8+ T cells in alopecia areata. RNA extraction was followed by reverse transcription into cDNA, which acted as the sequencing template. The assay was immunoSEQ multiplex PCR, and TCRdb's table has in-frame clones only and misses some. The sample lists around 160,000 clones, over 70% occurring once. The material sequenced was CD8+ T cells sorted from blood, taken at week 0. All receptors derive from a human donor with alopecia areata.

The chain links TRBV7-2 to TRBJ1-1, with a possible D match to TRBD1 (6 bases). Germline-derived CDR1 and CDR2 are SGHTA and FQGNSA. V was clipped by 6 bases and J by 5 bases, with 16 bases between them. This CDR3 contains 14 residues. The CDR3 DNA reads as TGTGCCAGCAGACCCTCGGGGGCAGAGACTGAAGCTTTCTTT. Protein sequence: CASRPSGAETEAFF.

The chain is built from TRBV29-1 and TRBJ2-7; D may match TRBD1 or TRBD2 (5 bases each). The CDR3 has 14 residues. Between the trimmed V and J ends, which lost 7 bases and 0 bases, there was a span of 16 bases. Germline V gives CDR1 SQVTM, CDR2 ANQGSEA. Here the CDR3 reads CSALGPGSSYEQYF. In DNA, the CDR3 is TGCAGCGCCCTGGGACCGGGCAGCTCCTACGAGCAGTACTTC.

This clone was counted a single time. The chain is built from TRBV30 and TRBJ2-7; 15 bases are a match to TRBD2. Germline V gene sequence: CDR1 GTSNPN, CDR2 SVGIG (reference sequence). The V and J ends lost 0 bases and 4 bases, in that order; junction bases with no gene match: 19. The CDR3 runs to 21 residues. The chain's CDR3 is CAWSVRGLAGGLLVHSYEQYF. CDR3 DNA sequence: TGTGCCTGGAGTGTACGGGGACTAGCGGGAGGCCTCCTCGTACATTCATACGAGCAGTACTTC.

The V and J genes are TRBV19 and TRBJ2-1; 9 nucleotides line up with TRBD1. The junction had 1 base not matched to a gene; V was cut back by 4 bases and J by 6 bases. The CDR3 is 13 amino acids. Germline V gene lookup returns CDR1 LNHDA and CDR2 SQIVND (reference sequence). The CDR3 loop reads CASSTTGGNEQFF. The CDR3 region has the DNA TGTGCCAGTAGTACGACAGGGGGCAATGAGCAGTTCTTC. The full variable domain, rest sourced from reference TRBV19 and TRBJ2-1, is DGGITQSPKYLFRKEGQNVTLSCEQNLNHDAMYWYRQDPGQGLRLIYYSQIVNDFQKGDIAEGYSVSREKKESFPLTVTSAQKNPTAFYLCASSTTGGNEQFFGPGTRLTVL.

This CDR3 reads CASSLEWDRDHEQFF. CDR3 sequence (DNA): TGTGCCAGCAGCCTAGAATGGGACAGGGATCATGAGCAGTTCTTC. The genes are TRBV5-6 and TRBJ2-1; 9 positions match TRBD1. V lost 4 bases and J lost 8; bases outside the gene matches: 10. The CDR3 sequence is 15 residues long. Germline V gene lookup returns CDR1 SGHDT and CDR2 YYEEEE.

The genes are TRBV7-3 and TRBJ2-5; D remains unclear. CDR1 and CDR2 from the germline V gene are SGHTA and FQGTGA. V shed 1 base and J shed 5 bases, with 8 bases lying between them. CDR3 size: 13 residues. This CDR3 is CASSLIGGETQYF. The CDR3 region has the DNA TGTGCCAGCAGCTTAATCGGTGGGGAGACCCAGTACTTC.

This clone was seen a single time. The V call is TRBV7-3, the J call TRBJ2-7; D may correspond to TRBD1 or TRBD2 (6 bases each). This CDR3 has 12 residues. Germline V gene sequence: CDR1 SGHTA, CDR2 FQGTGA. V gave up 5 bases and J gave up 5 bases, with 10 bases separating them. The CDR3 protein is CASSPRGDEQYF. Written as DNA, the CDR3 is TGTGCCAGCAGCCCGAGGGGGGACGAGCAGTACTTC.

J is TRBJ2-1 and V is TRBV5-4; D is unclear. Germline V CDR1 and CDR2: SGHNT, YYREEE (reference sequence). CDR3 length: 14 amino acids. V was pared by 0 bases and J by 9 bases, with 13 bases between. CDR3 sequence: CASSLDGPNGEQFF. The CDR3 region has the DNA TGTGCCAGCAGCTTGGACGGCCCAAATGGTGAGCAGTTCTTC.

The gene calls are TRBV29-1 and TRBJ2-7, with TRBD1 matching 8 bases. J gave up 3 bases and V 0 bases, and 7 bases lay outside the gene matches. CDR1 is SQVTM, CDR2 ANQGSEA, per germline. The CDR3 spans 15 residues. CDR3 nucleotide sequence: TGCAGCGTTGAAGAAAGGGGGACAGGAGGCTACGAGCAGTACTTC. It translates to CSVEERGTGGYEQYF.

CDR3 residues: CASSEWASGNNEQFF. The CDR3, as DNA: TGTGCCAGCAGTGAATGGGCTAGCGGGAACAATGAGCAGTTCTTC. The rearrangement joins TRBV6-1 to TRBJ2-1; 9 positions match TRBD2. Germline lookup yields CDR1 MNHNS and CDR2 SASEGT. The CDR3 spans 15 residues. With V trimmed by 2 bases and J by 5 bases, 4 bases remained unmatched.

The V gene is TRBV27, the J gene TRBJ2-1; the D is unclear. The germline V and J ends were trimmed by 5 bases and 0 bases, with 14 bases remaining between them. CDR1 and CDR2 (germline): MNHEY, SMNVEV (reference sequence). The CDR3 contains 16 residues. The DNA of the CDR3 is TGTGCCAGCAGTCACGTACCGCCGAGCTCCTACAATGAGCAGTTCTTC. The encoded protein is CASSHVPPSSYNEQFF.

The chain links TRBV2 to TRBJ2-2, with 9 bases matching TRBD2. Germline V gene sequence: CDR1 SNHLY, CDR2 FYNNEI. The CDR3 has 17 residues. V trimming: 1 base; J trimming: 2 bases; junction bases outside the gene matches: 5. Here the CDR3 DNA reads TGTGCCAGCAGTGAAGAGGGACTAGCCATTAACACCGGGGAGCTGTTTTTT. This translates into CASSEEGLAINTGELFF.

The rearrangement uses TRBV6-6 and TRBJ1-5, with D possibly being TRBD1 (5 bases). The CDR3 spans 16 residues. V shed 5 bases and J shed 1 base, with 15 bases lying between them. Germline lookup yields CDR1 MNHNY and CDR2 SVGAGI (reference sequence). CDR3 residues: CASSGAELESNQPQHF. The CDR3 nucleotides read TGTGCCAGCAGTGGGGCCGAGCTGGAAAGCAATCAGCCCCAGCATTTT.

The V gene is TRBV29-1, the J gene TRBJ2-7, with D maybe TRBD2 (6 bases). This CDR3 spans 11 amino acids. CDR1 and CDR2 (germline): SQVTM, ANQGSEA. V lost 3 bases and J 6 bases, leaving 9 bases between the germline ends. This CDR3 reads CSVEKEGEQYF. The CDR3 nucleotides are TGCAGCGTTGAGAAGGAGGGCGAGCAGTACTTC.

This clone was recorded a few times. The chain carries TRBV29-1 and TRBJ2-7, with 12 nucleotides matching TRBD2. The germline CDR1 and CDR2 sequences are SQVTM and ANQGSEA. V dropped 2 bases and J dropped 2; count of bases not matched to a gene: 4. The CDR3 runs to 15 residues. CDR3 nucleotide sequence: TGCAGCGTTGAACTAGCGGGAGGGCACACCTACGAGCAGTACTTC. It yields the protein CSVELAGGHTYEQYF.

The genes are TRBV7-8 and TRBJ2-3; D is unclear. The CDR3 is made up of 12 amino acids. The germline CDR1 and CDR2 sequences are SGHVS and FQNEAQ. V gave up 4 bases and J gave up 2 bases, with 4 bases separating them. The CDR3 DNA reads TGTGCCAGCAGCTCGGCCACAGATACGCAGTATTTT. As protein: CASSSATDTQYF.

This chain joins TRBV29-1 and TRBJ1-5; weak D call: TRBD1 (5 bases). The CDR3 contains 13 residues. V lost 6 bases and J lost 3, with 12 bases in between. CDR1 and CDR2 (germline): SQVTM, ANQGSEA. CDR3 residues: CSVGTGNNQPQHF. CDR3 nucleotides: TGCAGCGTGGGGACGGGAAACAATCAGCCCCAGCATTTT.

The chain recombines TRBV29-1 with TRBJ2-5; D not resolved. In germline, CDR1 is SQVTM, CDR2 ANQGSEA. Trimming took 0 bases from V and 5 from J, leaving 13 bases between them. The CDR3 covers 14 residues. The CDR3 loop reads CSVEDQQHRETQYF. DNA of the CDR3: TGCAGCGTTGAAGATCAGCAGCACCGGGAGACCCAGTACTTC. The variable domain in full, completed from reference TRBV29-1 and TRBJ2-5, reads SAVISQKPSRDICQRGTSLTIQCQVDSQVTMMFWYRQQPGQSLTLIATANQGSEATYESGFVIDKFPISRPNLTFSTLTVSNMSPEDSSIYLCSVEDQQHRETQYFGPGTRLLVL.

The chain carries TRBV30 and TRBJ2-2, with TRBD2 matching over 10 bases. The CDR3 extends over 14 amino acids. Per the germline V gene, CDR1 is GTSNPN and CDR2 is SVGIG (reference sequence). With V trimmed by 5 bases and J by 6 bases, 6 bases remained unmatched. The CDR3 loop reads CAWDLGTSAGELFF. As DNA, the CDR3 is TGTGCCTGGGATCTGGGGACTAGCGCCGGGGAGCTGTTTTTT.

This rearrangement joins TRBV29-1 to TRBJ2-2; unclear D gene. V lost 0 bases, J lost 3 bases, and 5 bases lay in between. There are 13 residues in the CDR3. Germline values: CDR1 SQVTM, CDR2 ANQGSEA. CDR3 in amino acids: CSVEDGDTGELFF. In nucleotides, the CDR3 is TGCAGCGTTGAAGACGGTGACACCGGGGAGCTGTTTTTT.

On this clone itself: This sample includes further DNA sequences coding for the same CDR3. This chain links TRBV6-4 with TRBJ1-1; D unclear. The CDR3 totals 14 residues. V was cut by 5 bases and J by 1 base, with 11 bases left in between. The germline CDR1 and CDR2 sequences are MRHNA and SNTAGT. In DNA form, the CDR3 reads TGTGCCAGCAGTCCTAGTGGAGAGAACACTGAAGCTTTCTTT. It yields the protein CASSPSGENTEAFF.

V is TRBV29-1 and J is TRBJ2-7; D gene unclear. V was cut by 2 bases and J by 4 bases, with 9 bases left in between. This CDR3 is built from 12 residues. The germline CDR1 and CDR2 sequences are SQVTM and ANQGSEA. DNA for the CDR3: TGCAGCGTTGAAAAGGGATCGTACGAGCAGTACTTC. Its protein is CSVEKGSYEQYF.

This clone occurred once. The V gene is TRBV7-9, the J gene TRBJ2-1, with 11 bases lining up with TRBD1. Germline-derived CDR1 and CDR2 are SEHNR and FQNEAQ (reference sequence). Trimming at V came to 4 bases and at J to 4 bases, leaving 3 bases not matched to a gene. There are 15 residues in the CDR3. The CDR3: CASSSGQGDYNEQFF. CDR3 DNA sequence: TGTGCCAGCAGCTCGGGACAGGGGGATTACAATGAGCAGTTCTTC. Drawing the rest from reference TRBV7-9 and TRBJ2-1, the complete variable domain is DTGVSQNPRHKITKRGQNVTFRCDPISEHNRLYWYRQTLGQGPEFLTYFQNEAQLEKSRLLSDRFSAERPKGSFSTLEIQRTEQGDSAMYLCASSSGQGDYNEQFFGPGTRLTVL.

The chain carries TRBV5-1 and TRBJ1-1, with D perhaps matching TRBD1 (5 bases). Germline V lookup: CDR1 SGHRS, CDR2 YFSETQ. CDR3 length: 14 amino acids. V lost 4 bases to trimming and J lost 1 base, with 11 bases between them. The CDR3 bases are TGCGCCAGCAGCGGGGGGACTTCGAACACTGAAGCTTTCTTT. This sequence encodes CASSGGTSNTEAFF.

The chain couples TRBV20-1 to TRBJ2-2; D not certain. Germline CDR1 reads DFQATT; CDR2 reads SNEGSKA (reference sequence). Trimming removed 4 bases at V and 4 bases at J, with 4 bases between. The CDR3 is 11 residues long. DNA for the CDR3: TGCAGTGCTATTACCACCGGGGAGCTGTTTTTT. This translates into CSAITTGELFF.

The rearrangement uses TRBV19 and TRBJ1-6; perhaps TRBD1 as D (5 bases). This CDR3 comprises 13 residues. The V gene's germline CDR1 is LNHDA and CDR2 SQIVND (reference sequence). V was clipped by 8 bases and J by 10 bases, with 15 bases between them. DNA for the CDR3: TGTGCCAGTTTGGCAGGGCTGGGCTCACCCCTCCACTTT. Protein sequence: CASLAGLGSPLHF.

The CDR3 DNA sequence: TGCAGCGTTGAGGAGGACACCGGGGAGCTGTTTTTT. It yields the protein CSVEEDTGELFF. The chain joins TRBV29-1 to TRBJ2-2, with a tentative D call TRBD2 (5 bases). Trimming took off 3 bases at V and 3 bases at J, with 5 bases between the two ends. The germline CDR1 and CDR2 sequences are SQVTM and ANQGSEA. The CDR3 totals 12 residues.

In its sample, this clone was seen once. Other DNA variants within this sample encode the same CDR3. V and J are TRBV5-1 and TRBJ2-7; TRBD2 agrees at 8 bases. From germline, CDR1 is SGHRS and CDR2 YFSETQ. The trim removed 0 bases at V and 3 bases at J, leaving 2 bases unmatched. The CDR3 length is 14 residues. In nucleotides, the CDR3 is TGCGCCAGCAGCTTGGGGACTAGCAGCTACGAGCAGTACTTC. Residues: CASSLGTSSYEQYF.

The chain couples TRBV7-9 to TRBJ2-3; D unresolved. Germline lookup yields CDR1 SEHNR and CDR2 FQNEAQ (reference sequence). The V end was cut by 3 bases, the J end by 6 bases, with 7 bases between. The CDR3 totals 12 residues. The CDR3 protein is CASSLPEDTQYF. CDR3 in DNA: TGTGCCAGCAGCTTGCCCGAGGATACGCAGTATTTT.

This clone was picked up a small number of times. Other DNA sequences in this specimen translate into the identical CDR3. The CDR3 sequence is CSVDRENTGELFF. The CDR3 region has the DNA TGCAGCGTTGATAGGGAGAACACCGGGGAGCTGTTTTTT. The chain has TRBV29-1 and TRBJ2-2; D is unresolved. Germline V CDR1 and CDR2: SQVTM, ANQGSEA. V lost 3 bases and J 1 base, leaving 6 bases between the germline ends. The CDR3 totals 13 residues.